This passage covers 23 T cell receptor beta chains from one sample sequenced in a study of CD8 T cells in ankylosing spondylitis. Whole-study results and caveats: It appeared that ankylosing spondylitis blood was characterized by a TCR beta motif of roughly 8 highly homologous variants.

No antigen has been assigned to these receptors. From the 5' RACE reads, TCRdb called clonotypes with MiXCR, one entry per CDR3 protein. The sample yields 450,000 to 550,000 distinct CDR3 sequences, approximately 5.3% seen once. The specimen was blood, either unsorted or a sorted T cell fraction (not recorded which). Receptor source: a male donor with ankylosing spondylitis.

This clonotype was recorded many times. The chain is built from TRBV12-3 or TRBV12-4 and TRBJ1-5; D is unclear. Trimming pared 3 bases from V and 4 bases from J, leaving 10 bases between. CDR3 length equals 14 residues. Written as DNA, the CDR3 is TGTGCCAGCAGTTTTATCGCACCAAATCAGCCCCAGCATTTT. This gives the protein CASSFIAPNQPQHF.

This chain joins TRBV4-3 and TRBJ2-2; D tentatively reads TRBD1 or TRBD2 (5 bases each). Germline-derived CDR1 and CDR2 are LGHNA and YSLEER. The CDR3 has 14 residues. V shed 0 bases and J shed 5 bases, with 7 bases lying between them. The CDR3 DNA follows: TGCGCCAGCAGCCAAGACAGGGAGACCGGGGAGCTGTTTTTT. It is translated as CASSQDRETGELFF.

In this sample, this clonotype turned up many times. The V gene is TRBV20-1, the J gene TRBJ2-3, with TRBD2 identical over 7 bases. Germline values: CDR1 DFQATT, CDR2 SNEGSKA (reference sequence). The V gene end was trimmed by 3 bases and the J gene end by 0 bases; junction bases not matched to a gene: 3. There are 14 residues in the CDR3. The CDR3 loop is CSASSSGSTDTQYF. The CDR3 nucleotides are TGCAGTGCTAGTTCTAGCGGAAGCACAGATACGCAGTATTTT.

This clonotype was seen repeatedly, ten times or more. The chain has TRBV5-6 and TRBJ1-3; D may be TRBD1 (6 bases). From germline, CDR1 is SGHDT and CDR2 YYEEEE. The CDR3 spans 16 residues. The ends were cut back, 3 bases at V and 0 bases at J, with 13 bases in the middle. The CDR3 DNA sequence: TGTGCCAGCAGCTCTTTATGGACAGACTCTGGAAACACCATATATTTT. Translating it yields CASSSLWTDSGNTIYF.

The sample holds many counts of this clonotype. CDR3 bases: TGCGCCAGCAGCTTGGCGGCAGTGTCCTACAATGAGCAGTTCTTC. It specifies CASSLAAVSYNEQFF. This chain uses TRBV5-1 with TRBJ2-1, with D unresolved. Trimming left V 0 bases short and J 1 base short, with 8 bases between. This CDR3 is built from 15 residues. The germline V gene has CDR1 SGHRS and CDR2 YFSETQ.

This clonotype was counted many times. This CDR3 reads CSVGGGYTYEQYF. DNA of the CDR3: TGCAGCGTGGGGGGGGGATACACCTACGAGCAGTACTTC. The genes are TRBV29-1 and TRBJ2-7; TRBD2 matches 7 bases. The CDR3 extends over 13 amino acids. Looked up from germline, CDR1 is SQVTM and CDR2 is ANQGSEA. The junction had 7 bases not matched to a gene; V was cut back by 6 bases and J by 2 bases.

This clonotype was seen at least ten times. The chain recombines TRBV28 with TRBJ2-1; 11 nucleotides align to TRBD2. The junction had 8 bases not matched to a gene; V was cut back by 6 bases and J by 4 bases. The CDR3 loop spans 16 amino acids. The germline V gene encodes CDR1 MDHEN and CDR2 SYDVKM. CDR3 DNA sequence: TGTGCCAGCAGCTCTCTTCTAGCGGGGGGTTACAATGAGCAGTTCTTC. This codes for CASSSLLAGGYNEQFF. The full variable domain, in which reference TRBV28 and TRBJ2-1 provide the parts outside the CDR3, is DVKVTQSSRYLVKRTGEKVFLECVQDMDHENMFWYRQDPGLGLRLIYFSYDVKMKEKGDIPEGYSVSREKKERFSLILESASTNQTSMYLCASSSLLAGGYNEQFFGPGTRLTVL.

The gene calls are TRBV5-1 and TRBJ2-1; D call uncertain. V shed 4 bases and J shed 0 bases, with 23 bases lying between them. The CDR3 runs to 19 residues. Germline assignment: CDR1 SGHRS and CDR2 YFSETQ. CDR3: CASSRRGTPEKNSYNEQFF. DNA of the CDR3: TGCGCCAGCAGCCGTCGTGGTACCCCGGAAAAGAACTCCTACAATGAGCAGTTCTTC.

This clonotype was counted at least ten times. The chain links TRBV5-1 to TRBJ2-6; D is ambiguous. There are 15 residues in the CDR3. In germline, CDR1 is SGHRS, CDR2 YFSETQ. V was cut by 0 bases and J by 3 bases, with 7 bases left in between. The CDR3 protein is CASSLVIGGANVLTF. DNA of the CDR3: TGCGCCAGCAGCTTGGTGATAGGTGGGGCCAACGTCCTGACTTTC. Filled out from reference TRBV5-1 and TRBJ2-6, the complete variable domain reads KAGVTQTPRYLIKTRGQQVTLSCSPISGHRSVSWYQQTPGQGLQFLFEYFSETQRNKGNFPGRFSGRQFSNSRSEMNVSTLELGDSALYLCASSLVIGGANVLTFGAGSRLTVL.

This clonotype was counted ten times or more. The chain uses TRBV27 and TRBJ2-6; tentatively, D is TRBD1 (5 bases). The CDR3 sequence is 17 residues long. Germline V gene sequence: CDR1 MNHEY, CDR2 SMNVEV (reference sequence). V was cut by 6 bases and J by 0 bases, with 15 bases left in between. CDR3 residues: CASSRIDSRSGANVLTF. The CDR3 nucleotides read TGTGCCAGCAGCCGCATCGACAGCCGCTCTGGGGCCAACGTCCTGACTTTC.

Ten or more counts support this clonotype. The chain couples TRBV7-8 to TRBJ2-1, with TRBD2 as a possible D gene (5 bases). Germline CDR1 is SGHVS and CDR2 is FQNEAQ. V lost 0 bases and J lost 3, with 15 bases in between. This CDR3 is built from 17 residues. CDR3 residues: CASSLASGSAFYNEQFF. The CDR3 DNA is TGTGCCAGCAGCTTAGCGTCTGGTAGCGCGTTCTACAATGAGCAGTTCTTC.

This clonotype was counted at least ten times. This chain connects TRBV7-9 to TRBJ2-1; unclear D gene. The CDR3 consists of 9 residues. The ends were cut back, 8 bases at V and 6 bases at J, with 2 bases in the middle. CDR1 is SEHNR and CDR2 is FQNEAQ in the germline V gene (reference sequence). Here the CDR3 DNA reads TGTGCCAGCCCCAATGAGCAGTTCTTC. This encodes CASPNEQFF.

This clonotype appeared many times. The chain couples TRBV20-1 to TRBJ1-2; D is unresolved. The CDR3 covers 11 residues. The germline V and J ends were trimmed by 7 bases and 5 bases, with 11 bases remaining between them. In germline, CDR1 is DFQATT, CDR2 SNEGSKA (reference sequence). The CDR3 spells CSVSTVYGYTF. The CDR3 DNA is TGCAGTGTCTCCACGGTTTATGGCTACACCTTC.

This clonotype showed up many times. The chain couples TRBV5-1 to TRBJ2-2; the D is unclear. The germline V gene encodes CDR1 SGHRS and CDR2 YFSETQ. The ends were cut back, 4 bases at V and 4 bases at J, with 17 bases in the middle. The CDR3 contains 16 residues. The DNA for the CDR3 is TGCGCCAGCAGCACATCCGTCGTTCCGTTCACCGGGGAGCTGTTTTTT. This encodes CASSTSVVPFTGELFF.

This clonotype was counted ten times or more. The rearrangement uses TRBV20-1 and TRBJ1-4, with TRBD1 as a possible D gene (5 bases). Germline V gives CDR1 DFQATT, CDR2 SNEGSKA (reference sequence). V was pared by 7 bases and J by 6 bases, with 15 bases between. This CDR3 contains 13 residues. CDR3 sequence reads: CSVSGNRDEKLFF. The CDR3 nucleotides are TGCAGTGTATCAGGGAACAGAGATGAAAAACTGTTTTTT.

This clonotype was counted ten times or more. The gene calls are TRBV6-1 and TRBJ2-2, with D tentatively TRBD1 or TRBD2 (5 bases each). The CDR3 runs to 16 residues. Germline V gene sequence: CDR1 MNHNS, CDR2 SASEGT. Trimming took 6 bases from V and 5 from J, leaving 19 bases between them. The CDR3 sequence is CASRFGDGTGTGELFF. CDR3 in DNA: TGTGCCAGCAGATTCGGGGACGGGACGGGAACCGGGGAGCTGTTTTTT.

This clonotype was counted at least ten times. V and J are TRBV7-9 and TRBJ2-1, with D possibly being TRBD2 (6 bases). The CDR3 extends over 15 amino acids. V dropped 0 bases and J dropped 8 bases, with 14 bases sitting between them. Per germline, CDR1 SEHNR and CDR2 FQNEAQ (reference sequence). CDR3 in amino acids: CASSLAGTELDEQFF. The CDR3 coding sequence is TGTGCCAGCAGCTTAGCCGGGACTGAGCTCGATGAGCAGTTCTTC.

This clonotype was observed many times. The rearrangement uses TRBV7-9 and TRBJ1-1; D unclear. CDR3 length equals 13 residues. Trimming removed 6 bases at V and 4 bases at J, with 12 bases between. Germline V gene lookup returns CDR1 SEHNR and CDR2 FQNEAQ (reference sequence). For the CDR3, the DNA is TGTGCCAGCAGTCCTCGGGTCTCCACTGAAGCTTTCTTT. It codes for CASSPRVSTEAFF.

This clonotype appeared many times. The V gene is TRBV7-9, the J gene TRBJ1-5, with a tentative D call TRBD1 (6 bases). The CDR3 is made up of 14 amino acids. Germline lookup yields CDR1 SEHNR and CDR2 FQNEAQ (reference sequence). V gave up 6 bases and J gave up 3 bases, with 12 bases separating them. CDR3: CASSSGQSNQPQHF. CDR3 DNA sequence: TGTGCCAGCAGTTCTGGACAGTCCAATCAGCCCCAGCATTTT.

This clonotype came up many times. The chain has TRBV28 and TRBJ2-3; D possibly corresponds to TRBD1 (6 bases). The CDR3 is 16 amino acids. Trimming took 6 bases from V and 1 from J, leaving 17 bases between them. Germline-derived CDR1 and CDR2 are MDHEN and SYDVKM. CDR3 amino acids: CASRSRGRGGTDTQYF. Written as DNA, the CDR3 is TGTGCCAGCAGGTCCCGAGGCAGGGGAGGCACAGATACGCAGTATTTT. Full variable domain (missing parts from reference TRBV28 and TRBJ2-3): DVKVTQSSRYLVKRTGEKVFLECVQDMDHENMFWYRQDPGLGLRLIYFSYDVKMKEKGDIPEGYSVSREKKERFSLILESASTNQTSMYLCASRSRGRGGTDTQYFGPGTRLTVL.

At least ten counts were recorded for this clonotype. The gene calls are TRBV28 and TRBJ2-7; TRBD2 matches at 7 bases. V gave up 3 bases and J gave up 6 bases; unmatched junction bases: 8. Germline values: CDR1 MDHEN, CDR2 SYDVKM. This CDR3 is built from 14 residues. CDR3 nucleotide sequence: TGTGCCAGCAGTTTGCCCTTCCTAGCGGTCGAGCAGTACTTC. Encoded protein: CASSLPFLAVEQYF.

This clonotype has at least ten counts. V gene TRBV7-8 combines with J gene TRBJ2-5; 15 nucleotides align to TRBD2. Germline V gives CDR1 SGHVS, CDR2 FQNEAQ. The CDR3 length is 17 residues. V trimming: 5 bases; J trimming: 5 bases; junction bases outside the gene matches: 9. The CDR3 nucleotides are TGTGCCAGCAGCCCACGGACTAGCGGGAGGGCCCGGGAGACCCAGTACTTC. Protein: CASSPRTSGRARETQYF.

This clonotype was counted at least ten times. The rearrangement uses TRBV6-5 and TRBJ2-5, with TRBD2 matching over 8 bases. The CDR3 is made up of 17 amino acids. V trimming: 2 bases; J trimming: 5 bases; junction bases outside the gene matches: 13. The germline V gene encodes CDR1 MNHEY and CDR2 SVGAGI. The CDR3 DNA is TGTGCCAGCAGTTACAGGGGCTGGCGGGGGGATGGGGAGACCCAGTACTTC. Translated: CASSYRGWRGDGETQYF.